This T cell receptor (beta chain) was profiled in a study of blood T cell repertoires in COVID-19. Background on the study: There were acute and convalescent COVID-19 samples, and they came from the United States, Italy and Spain.

In the study's own analysis: Researchers report that nucleated cell counts were estimated from reference gene primer amplification. Sequencing used immunoSEQ multiplex PCR; TCRdb keeps in-frame clones, though not all of them. That table furnishes V, J and clone size, whereas the DNA furnished D and trimming. The sample carries fewer than 100,000 clones, 75% to 90% recorded once. CDR1 and CDR2 from the germline V gene are MGHRA and YSYEKL. With V trimmed by 4 bases and J by 0 bases, 4 bases remained unmatched. The length of the CDR3 is 17 residues. This receptor was identified in a man in his fifties or sixties with acute or convalescent COVID-19. Sequencing used peripheral blood. The chain links TRBV4-1 to TRBJ2-1, with 12 nucleotides matching TRBD2. The DNA of the CDR3 is TGCGCCAGCAGCCGACTGACTAGCGGGAGCTCCTACAATGAGCAGTTCTTC. Its protein is CASSRLTSGSSYNEQFF.